This T cell receptor beta chain was sequenced in a study of blood T cell repertoires in COVID-19. Profiling relied on immunoSEQ multiplex PCR, and the TCRdb table lists in-frame clones only, not all of them. The sample holds approximately 150,000 clones, roughly 87% seen once. Trimming took off 2 bases at V and 2 bases at J, with 6 bases between the two ends. Per the germline V gene, CDR1 is SGHAT and CDR2 is FQNNGV. The CDR3 length is 13 residues. The origin of this receptor is a woman in her 50s with acute or convalescent COVID-19. The chain joins TRBV11-2 to TRBJ2-5; no clear D. The sample taken for sequencing was peripheral blood. CDR3 nucleotides: TGTGCCAGCAGCTTAACTGATCAAGAGACCCAGTACTTC. Protein: CASSLTDQETQYF.